This T cell receptor beta chain was recovered during a study of T-cell reconstitution after alpha-beta-depleted transplantation in children. Overall study results and limits: Expanded graft clones, several hundred of them, were reportedly the source of alpha-beta T cells about two months after transplant. Certain patients had high TCRbeta diversity at day 60, and it came from recipient T cells and thymic progenitors that survived. From newly produced T cells came most of the T-cell counts and diversity one year after transplant.

Preparation of the TCRbeta library involved a method that used unique molecular identifiers. TCRdb re-called the PCR reads through MiXCR, storing one row per CDR3 protein. The table records over 150,000 distinct CDR3 sequences, about 7% of them present only once. The sample holds a few counts of this clonotype. Its antigen is still unknown. Sample: PBMCs, taken before TCRalphabeta/CD19-depleted stem cell transplant. The TCR originated in a boy younger than 10 with acute lymphoblastic leukemia, due to receive a stem cell transplant.

CDR3 DNA: TGCGCCAGCAGCTTGGAGGCGGGGCTCGCCACCGGGGAGCTGTTTTTT. Amino acids: CASSLEAGLATGELFF. The chain carries TRBV5-1 and TRBJ2-2; D may be TRBD2 (6 bases). V was cut by 0 bases and J by 4 bases, with 13 bases left in between. CDR1 and CDR2 (germline): SGHRS, YFSETQ. The CDR3 is made up of 16 amino acids.